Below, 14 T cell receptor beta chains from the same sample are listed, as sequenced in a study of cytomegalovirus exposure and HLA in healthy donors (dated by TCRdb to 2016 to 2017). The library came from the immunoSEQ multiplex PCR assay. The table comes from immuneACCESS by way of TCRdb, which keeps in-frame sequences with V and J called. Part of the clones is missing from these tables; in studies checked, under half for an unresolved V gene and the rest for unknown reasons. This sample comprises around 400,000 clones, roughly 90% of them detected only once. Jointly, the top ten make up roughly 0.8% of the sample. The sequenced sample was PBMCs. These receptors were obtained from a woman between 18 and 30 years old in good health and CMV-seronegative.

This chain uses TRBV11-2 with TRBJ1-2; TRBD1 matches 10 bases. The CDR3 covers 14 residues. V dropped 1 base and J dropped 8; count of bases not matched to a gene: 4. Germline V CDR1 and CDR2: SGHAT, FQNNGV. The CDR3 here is CASSLGTGGDGYTF. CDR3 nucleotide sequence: TGTGCCAGCAGCTTAGGGACAGGGGGTGACGGCTACACCTTC. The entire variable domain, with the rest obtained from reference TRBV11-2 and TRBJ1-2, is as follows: EAGVAQSPRYKIIEKRQSVAFWCNPISGHATLYWYQQILGQGPKLLIQFQNNGVVDDSQLPKDRFSAERLKGVDSTLKIQPAKLEDSAVYLCASSLGTGGDGYTFGSGTRLTVV.

The CDR3 reads CASSSYPESNYEQYF. In DNA, the CDR3 is TGTGCCAGCAGTTCCTACCCGGAGTCCAACTACGAGCAGTACTTC. The chain employs TRBV6-5 and TRBJ2-7; unclear D gene. CDR3 length equals 15 residues. V was shortened by 4 bases and J by 3 bases, with 16 bases between the two germline ends. Germline CDR1 reads MNHEY; CDR2 reads SVGAGI.

The CDR3 DNA reads TGTGCCAGCAGCTTAAGTAAACGCGCCGAGGTCTACAATGAGCAGTTCTTC. Protein: CASSLSKRAEVYNEQFF. The rearrangement joins TRBV7-9 to TRBJ2-1; no firm D call. The germline CDR1 and CDR2 sequences are SEHNR and FQNEAQ (reference sequence). Between the trimmed V and J ends, which lost 2 bases and 3 bases, there was a span of 17 bases. The CDR3 length is 17 residues.

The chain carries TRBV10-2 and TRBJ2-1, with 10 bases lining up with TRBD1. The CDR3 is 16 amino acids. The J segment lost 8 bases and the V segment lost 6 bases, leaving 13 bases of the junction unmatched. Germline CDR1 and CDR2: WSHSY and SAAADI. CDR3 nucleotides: TGCGCCAGCAGCGCCAGGGGGACAGGGGCCTTCGATGAGCAGTTCTTC. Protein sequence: CASSARGTGAFDEQFF.

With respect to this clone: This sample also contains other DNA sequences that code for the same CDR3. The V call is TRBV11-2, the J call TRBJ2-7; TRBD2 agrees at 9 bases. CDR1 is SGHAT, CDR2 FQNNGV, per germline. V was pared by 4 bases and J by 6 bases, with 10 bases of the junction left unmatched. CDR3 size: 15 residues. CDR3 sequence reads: CASSYPAGGSIEQYF. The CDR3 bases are TGTGCCAGCAGCTATCCAGCGGGAGGTTCCATCGAGCAGTACTTC.

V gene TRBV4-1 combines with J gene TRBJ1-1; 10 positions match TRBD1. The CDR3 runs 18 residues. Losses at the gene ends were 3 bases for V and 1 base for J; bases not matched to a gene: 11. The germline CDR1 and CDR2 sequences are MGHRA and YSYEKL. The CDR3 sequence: CASSHLDRDRGSNTEAFF. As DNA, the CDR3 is TGCGCCAGCAGCCACCTGGACAGGGACAGGGGATCGAACACTGAAGCTTTCTTT.

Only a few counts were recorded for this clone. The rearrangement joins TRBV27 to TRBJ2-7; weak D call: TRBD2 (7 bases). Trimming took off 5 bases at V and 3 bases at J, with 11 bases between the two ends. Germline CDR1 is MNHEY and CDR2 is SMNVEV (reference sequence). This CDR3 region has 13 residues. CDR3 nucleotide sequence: TGTGCCAGCAGTGGGGAGGGACACTACGAGCAGTACTTC. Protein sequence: CASSGEGHYEQYF.

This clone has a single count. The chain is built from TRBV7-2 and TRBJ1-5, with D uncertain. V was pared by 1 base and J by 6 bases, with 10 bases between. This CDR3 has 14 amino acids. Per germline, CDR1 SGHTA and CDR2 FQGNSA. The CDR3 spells CASSLGPAVQPQHF. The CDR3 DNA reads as TGTGCCAGCAGCTTAGGTCCCGCGGTTCAGCCCCAGCATTTT.

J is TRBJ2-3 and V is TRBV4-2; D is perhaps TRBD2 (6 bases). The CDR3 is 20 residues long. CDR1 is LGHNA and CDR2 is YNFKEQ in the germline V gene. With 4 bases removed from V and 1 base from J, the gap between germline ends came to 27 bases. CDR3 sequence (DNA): TGTGCCAGCAGCCCCAACTCGAGGCGGGAAATCCTTAGGCGCACAGATACGCAGTATTTT. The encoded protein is CASSPNSRREILRRTDTQYF.

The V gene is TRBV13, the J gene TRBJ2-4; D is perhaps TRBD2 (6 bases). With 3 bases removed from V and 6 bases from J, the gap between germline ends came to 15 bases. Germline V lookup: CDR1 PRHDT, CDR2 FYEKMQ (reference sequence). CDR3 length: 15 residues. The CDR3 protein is CASSFRASGGNIQYF. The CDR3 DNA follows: TGTGCCAGCAGCTTCAGAGCGTCCGGGGGAAACATTCAGTACTTC.

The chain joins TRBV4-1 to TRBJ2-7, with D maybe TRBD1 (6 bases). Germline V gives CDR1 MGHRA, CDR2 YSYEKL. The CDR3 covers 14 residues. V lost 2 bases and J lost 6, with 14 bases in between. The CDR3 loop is CASSQPTGYREQYF. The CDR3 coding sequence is TGCGCCAGCAGCCAACCTACAGGGTATCGCGAGCAGTACTTC.

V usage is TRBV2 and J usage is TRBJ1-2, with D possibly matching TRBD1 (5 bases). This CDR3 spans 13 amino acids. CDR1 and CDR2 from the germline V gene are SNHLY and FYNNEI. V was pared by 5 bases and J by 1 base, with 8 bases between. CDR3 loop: CASSPQGNYGYTF. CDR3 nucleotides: TGTGCCAGCAGTCCCCAGGGTAACTATGGCTACACCTTC.

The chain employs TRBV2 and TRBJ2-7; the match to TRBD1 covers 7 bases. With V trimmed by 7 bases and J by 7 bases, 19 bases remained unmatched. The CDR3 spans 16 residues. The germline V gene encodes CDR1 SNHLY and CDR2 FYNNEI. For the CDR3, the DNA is TGTGCCAGCAACGCCCGGACTCTTAGACAGGGCCAAGAGCAGTACTTC. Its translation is CASNARTLRQGQEQYF.

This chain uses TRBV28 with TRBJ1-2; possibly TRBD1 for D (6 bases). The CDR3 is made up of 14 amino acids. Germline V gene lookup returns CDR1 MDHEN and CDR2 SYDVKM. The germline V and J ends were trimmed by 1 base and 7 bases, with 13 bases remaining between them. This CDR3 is CASSLSRRGGGYTF. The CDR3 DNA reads TGTGCCAGCAGTTTATCTCGCAGGGGCGGTGGCTACACCTTC.